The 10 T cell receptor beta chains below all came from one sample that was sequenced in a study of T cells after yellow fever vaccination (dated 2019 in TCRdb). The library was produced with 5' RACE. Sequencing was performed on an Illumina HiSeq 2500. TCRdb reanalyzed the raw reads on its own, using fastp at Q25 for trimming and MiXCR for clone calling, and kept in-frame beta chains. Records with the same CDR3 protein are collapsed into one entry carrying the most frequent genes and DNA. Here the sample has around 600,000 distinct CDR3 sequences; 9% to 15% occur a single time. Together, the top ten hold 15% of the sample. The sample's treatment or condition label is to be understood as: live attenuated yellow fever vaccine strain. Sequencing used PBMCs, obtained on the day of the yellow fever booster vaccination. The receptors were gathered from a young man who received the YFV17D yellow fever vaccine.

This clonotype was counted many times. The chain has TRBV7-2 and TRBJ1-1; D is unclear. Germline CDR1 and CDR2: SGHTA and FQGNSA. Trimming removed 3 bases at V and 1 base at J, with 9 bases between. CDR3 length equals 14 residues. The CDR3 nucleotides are TGTGCCAGCAGCTTGGGCGGAAAGAACACTGAAGCTTTCTTT. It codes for CASSLGGKNTEAFF.

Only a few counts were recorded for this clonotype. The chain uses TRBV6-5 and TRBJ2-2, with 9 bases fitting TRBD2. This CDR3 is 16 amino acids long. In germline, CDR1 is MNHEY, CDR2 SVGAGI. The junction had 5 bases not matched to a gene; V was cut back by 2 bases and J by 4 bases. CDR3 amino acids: CASSYGLAGPTGELFF. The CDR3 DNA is TGTGCCAGCAGTTACGGGCTAGCGGGACCCACCGGGGAGCTGTTTTTT.

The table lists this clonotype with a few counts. The CDR3 protein is CASTASGILMAGELFF. As DNA, the CDR3 is TGTGCCAGCACCGCTAGCGGGATTTTAATGGCCGGGGAGCTGTTTTTT. The chain couples TRBV2 to TRBJ2-2, with 9 bases lining up with TRBD2. Germline-derived CDR1 and CDR2 are SNHLY and FYNNEI. The CDR3 sequence is 16 residues long. J lost 6 bases, V lost 7 bases, and 12 bases had no gene match.

The CDR3 sequence: CASGPPGGEKLFF. The CDR3 DNA sequence: TGTGCCAGCGGGCCGCCCGGGGGTGAAAAACTGTTTTTT. The V and J genes are TRBV12-3 or TRBV12-4 and TRBJ1-4; D possibly corresponds to TRBD1 (5 bases). The CDR3 consists of 13 residues. Trimming left V 8 bases short and J 7 bases short, with 14 bases between.

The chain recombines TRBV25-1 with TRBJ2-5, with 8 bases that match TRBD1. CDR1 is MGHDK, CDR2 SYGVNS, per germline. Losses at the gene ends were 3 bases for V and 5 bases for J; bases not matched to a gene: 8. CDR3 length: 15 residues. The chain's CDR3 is CASSDIGQGAETQYF. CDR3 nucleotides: TGTGCCAGCAGTGATATCGGACAGGGTGCGGAGACCCAGTACTTC.

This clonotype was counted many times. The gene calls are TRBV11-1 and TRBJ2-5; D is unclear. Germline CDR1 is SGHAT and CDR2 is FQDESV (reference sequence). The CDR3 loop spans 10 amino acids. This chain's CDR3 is CVHGLKTQYF. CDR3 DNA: TGTGTCCACGGGCTGAAGACCCAGTACTTC.

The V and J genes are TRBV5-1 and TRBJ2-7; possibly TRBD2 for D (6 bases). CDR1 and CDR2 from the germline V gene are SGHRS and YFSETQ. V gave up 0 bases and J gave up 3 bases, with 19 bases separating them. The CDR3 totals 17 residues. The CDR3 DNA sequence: TGCGCCAGCAGCTTGGGGGCTGGAGGGGCCTCGGGCTACGAGCAGTACTTC. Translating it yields CASSLGAGGASGYEQYF.

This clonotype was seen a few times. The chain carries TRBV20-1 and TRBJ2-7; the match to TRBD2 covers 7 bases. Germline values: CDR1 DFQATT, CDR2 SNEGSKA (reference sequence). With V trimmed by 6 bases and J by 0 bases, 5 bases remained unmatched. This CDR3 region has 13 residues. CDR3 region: CSAGSGTSYEQYF. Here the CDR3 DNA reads TGCAGTGCAGGGAGCGGGACCTCCTACGAGCAGTACTTC.

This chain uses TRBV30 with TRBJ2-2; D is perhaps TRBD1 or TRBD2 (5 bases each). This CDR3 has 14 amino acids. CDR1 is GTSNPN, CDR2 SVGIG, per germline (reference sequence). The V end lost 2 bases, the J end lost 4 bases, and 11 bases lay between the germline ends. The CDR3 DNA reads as TGTGCCTGGAGTACGGGACCAAGCACCGGGGAGCTGTTTTTT. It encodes CAWSTGPSTGELFF.

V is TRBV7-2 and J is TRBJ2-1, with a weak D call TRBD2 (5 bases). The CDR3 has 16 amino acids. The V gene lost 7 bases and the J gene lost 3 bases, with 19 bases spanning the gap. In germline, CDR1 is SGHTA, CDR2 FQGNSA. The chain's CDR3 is CASTKAMGALYNEQFF. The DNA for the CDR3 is TGTGCCAGCACCAAGGCCATGGGAGCACTCTACAATGAGCAGTTCTTC.